The 19 T cell receptor beta chains below come from one sample, sequenced in a study of cytomegalovirus exposure and HLA in healthy donors. The study ran its PCR with 60 Vbeta and 13 Jbeta primers. Profiled with immunoSEQ multiplex PCR; TCRdb holds only in-frame clones, not every one. The table records roughly 130,000 clones, around 70% of them present only once. Sequencing input: PBMCs. These receptor sequences come from a woman aged 55-69 years in good health and CMV-seropositive.

The V call is TRBV9, the J call TRBJ2-2, with a tentative D call TRBD2 (5 bases). This CDR3 contains 13 residues. The germline V and J ends were trimmed by 5 bases and 7 bases, with 12 bases remaining between them. Germline assignment: CDR1 SGDLS and CDR2 YYNGEE. CDR3 amino acids: CASRKFAGGELFF. The CDR3 nucleotides are TGTGCCAGCAGAAAGTTCGCGGGCGGGGAGCTGTTTTTT.

The V and J genes are TRBV6-5 and TRBJ2-2, with 8 bases matching TRBD2. This CDR3 spans 14 amino acids. Germline V gene sequence: CDR1 MNHEY, CDR2 SVGAGI. With 8 bases clipped from V and 2 bases from J, the junction kept 4 bases outside the gene matches. In nucleotides, the CDR3 is TGTGCCAGCGCGGGGGGTTTCAACACCGGGGAGCTGTTTTTT. Its translation is CASAGGFNTGELFF.

This sequence joins TRBV5-4 and TRBJ1-1; 8 bases agree with TRBD1. This CDR3 is built from 14 residues. V trimming: 5 bases; J trimming: 1 base; junction bases outside the gene matches: 4. Germline V gives CDR1 SGHNT, CDR2 YYREEE (reference sequence). The CDR3: CASRPGQGNTEAFF. The CDR3 nucleotides are TGTGCCAGCAGACCCGGACAGGGGAACACTGAAGCTTTCTTT. Full variable domain (rest looked up from reference TRBV5-4 and TRBJ1-1): ETGVTQSPTHLIKTRGQQVTLRCSSQSGHNTVSWYQQALGQGPQFIFQYYREEENGRGNFPPRFSGLQFPNYSSELNVNALELDDSALYLCASRPGQGNTEAFFGQGTRLTVV.

V gene TRBV11-2 combines with J gene TRBJ2-4, with D possibly being TRBD1 (6 bases). This CDR3 contains 14 residues. In germline, CDR1 is SGHAT, CDR2 FQNNGV. V lost 4 bases, J lost 8 bases, and 15 bases lay in between. The CDR3 DNA is TGTGCCAGCAGCTCCACAGGGACGGGGTACATTCAGTACTTC. It encodes CASSSTGTGYIQYF.

This chain connects TRBV19 to TRBJ1-5; 8 bases are shared with TRBD1. The CDR3 has 15 residues. Germline CDR1 is LNHDA and CDR2 is SQIVND (reference sequence). V was clipped by 5 bases and J by 3 bases; unmatched bases: 6. CDR3 DNA sequence: TGTGCCAGTAGTCTATGGACAGGGCCCAATCAGCCCCAGCATTTT. As protein: CASSLWTGPNQPQHF.

The V and J genes are TRBV6-6 and TRBJ2-7; 9 bases map to TRBD1. Germline trimming cut 4 bases from V and 3 bases from J; bases unmatched to any gene: 7. The CDR3 covers 15 residues. CDR1 is MNHNY, CDR2 SVGAGI, per germline (reference sequence). CDR3 amino acids: CASSSGTGPLYEQYF. In DNA, the CDR3 is TGTGCCAGCAGTTCCGGGACAGGGCCCCTCTACGAGCAGTACTTC.

The chain recombines TRBV19 with TRBJ2-6; TRBD1 agrees at 11 bases. Germline loops: CDR1 LNHDA, CDR2 SQIVND (reference sequence). CDR3 length: 19 residues. The ends lost 6 bases at V and 4 bases at J; junction bases unmatched: 14. CDR3 sequence (DNA): TGTGCCAGTAGCGACCCGAGAGTGGACAGGGGGCTAGGGGCCAACGTCCTGACTTTC. The encoded protein is CASSDPRVDRGLGANVLTF.

This chain links TRBV11-3 with TRBJ1-1; D is ambiguous. This CDR3 contains 14 residues. Looked up from germline, CDR1 is SGHNT and CDR2 is YENEEA. With 3 bases removed from V and 0 bases from J, the gap between germline ends came to 8 bases. CDR3 DNA: TGTGCCAGCAGCTTGGCAGGAATGAACACTGAAGCTTTCTTT. This translates into CASSLAGMNTEAFF.

A single count supports this clone. The chain employs TRBV19 and TRBJ2-3, with TRBD2 matching 8 bases. V was pared by 2 bases and J by 0 bases, with 1 base of the junction left unmatched. The CDR3 sequence is 15 residues long. Germline CDR1 reads LNHDA; CDR2 reads SQIVND (reference sequence). The CDR3 DNA reads TGTGCCAGTAGTATAATAGCGGGGAGCACAGATACGCAGTATTTT. Translated, it gives CASSIIAGSTDTQYF. The whole variable domain, filled in from reference TRBV19 and TRBJ2-3, reads DGGITQSPKYLFRKEGQNVTLSCEQNLNHDAMYWYRQDPGQGLRLIYYSQIVNDFQKGDIAEGYSVSREKKESFPLTVTSAQKNPTAFYLCASSIIAGSTDTQYFGPGTRLTVL.

This clone was seen only once. The chain recombines TRBV15 with TRBJ1-2; D may be TRBD1 (6 bases). The germline V gene has CDR1 LNHNV and CDR2 YYDKDF (reference sequence). With 3 bases removed from V and 2 bases from J, the gap between germline ends came to 10 bases. The CDR3 loop spans 14 amino acids. The DNA for the CDR3 is TGTGCCACCAGCAGGCGGGGGACAAACTATGGCTACACCTTC. It codes for CATSRRGTNYGYTF.

J is TRBJ2-5 and V is TRBV20-1; a possible D gene is TRBD2 (6 bases). The length of the CDR3 is 11 residues. Germline V CDR1 and CDR2: DFQATT, SNEGSKA (reference sequence). Trimming stripped 4 bases from V and 7 bases from J, with 10 bases between. CDR3 loop: CSATKGGTQYF. DNA for the CDR3: TGCAGTGCTACTAAGGGAGGGACCCAGTACTTC.

The CDR3 region has the DNA TGCGCCAGCAGCCCGATAACAGGGGCCTTCTCTGGAAACACCATATATTTT. Its translation is CASSPITGAFSGNTIYF. The gene calls are TRBV5-1 and TRBJ1-3, with TRBD1 identical over 7 bases. V dropped 4 bases and J dropped 0; count of bases not matched to a gene: 10. CDR1 and CDR2 (germline): SGHRS, YFSETQ. The CDR3 loop spans 17 amino acids.

The chain uses TRBV2 and TRBJ1-6, with no clear D. This CDR3 region has 16 residues. V lost 0 bases to trimming and J lost 6 bases, with 12 bases between them. Germline-derived CDR1 and CDR2 are SNHLY and FYNNEI. In DNA, the CDR3 is TGTGCCAGCAGTGAAGCGCTTCGACACCTTAATTCACCCCTCCACTTT. This sequence encodes CASSEALRHLNSPLHF. Supplemented by reference TRBV2 and TRBJ1-6, the full variable domain reads EPEVTQTPSHQVTQMGQEVILRCVPISNHLYFYWYRQILGQKVEFLVSFYNNEISEKSEIFDDQFSVERPDGSNFTLKIRSTKLEDSAMYFCASSEALRHLNSPLHFGNGTRLTVT.

This sequence joins TRBV11-3 and TRBJ1-2, with 7 bases identical to TRBD1. The CDR3 contains 17 residues. Germline trimming cut 5 bases from V and 6 bases from J; bases unmatched to any gene: 18. The germline V gene encodes CDR1 SGHNT and CDR2 YENEEA. The CDR3: CASSRGDSLVRNDGYTF. The CDR3 region has the DNA TGTGCCAGCAGCCGTGGGGACAGTCTGGTTCGAAATGATGGCTACACCTTC.

The V call is TRBV5-1, the J call TRBJ1-1; unclear D gene. CDR3 length: 15 residues. Germline V gives CDR1 SGHRS, CDR2 YFSETQ. Trimming took 3 bases from V and 4 from J, leaving 16 bases between them. CDR3 region: CASSWRAEVGTEAFF. In DNA, the CDR3 is TGCGCCAGCAGCTGGAGGGCGGAGGTGGGCACTGAAGCTTTCTTT.

In this sample, this clone turned up a few times. This chain uses TRBV5-1 with TRBJ1-3, with D perhaps TRBD1 (6 bases). Trimming left V 3 bases short and J 4 bases short, with 11 bases between. CDR1 is SGHRS, CDR2 YFSETQ, per germline. The CDR3 consists of 14 residues. Written as DNA, the CDR3 is TGCGCCAGCAGCTCCGGGACAATCGGAAACACCATATATTTT. Translating gives CASSSGTIGNTIYF.

The rearrangement links TRBV11-2 to TRBJ1-1, with D perhaps TRBD1 (5 bases). Trimming shortened V by 8 bases and J by 2 bases, and 12 bases separated the two germline ends. The length of the CDR3 is 13 residues. Per the germline V gene, CDR1 is SGHAT and CDR2 is FQNNGV. CDR3 sequence (DNA): TGTGCCAGCCTTATGACAGAAAACACTGAAGCTTTCTTT. Translating gives CASLMTENTEAFF.

The V call is TRBV10-3, the J call TRBJ2-2, with 9 bases aligning to TRBD1. The trim removed 3 bases at V and 2 bases at J, leaving 16 bases unmatched. The germline CDR1 and CDR2 sequences are ENHRY and SYGVKD. The CDR3 has 20 residues. The CDR3 here is CAISERSGQGPKPNTGELFF. CDR3 DNA: TGTGCCATCAGTGAACGATCTGGACAGGGGCCCAAACCCAACACCGGGGAGCTGTTTTTT.

CDR3 region: CASSLRTGSSAVSEAFF. CDR3 in DNA: TGCGCCAGCAGCCTAAGGACAGGGAGTTCGGCGGTAAGTGAAGCTTTCTTT. The chain is built from TRBV5-1 and TRBJ1-1, with 8 nucleotides matching TRBD1. The CDR3 runs to 17 residues. Germline V CDR1 and CDR2: SGHRS, YFSETQ. The trim removed 4 bases at V and 7 bases at J, leaving 18 bases unmatched.